The clone carrying this TCR beta chain has just a few counts. What it binds is unknown. This sample is drawn from a study of graft-versus-host responses after intestinal transplantation. Here immunoSEQ multiplex PCR was the method, and the copy in TCRdb shows in-frame clones only, minus some. The repertoire holds approximately 76,000 clones, with approximately 84% as singletons. Germline CDR1 and CDR2: MDHEN and SYDVKM. CDR3 length equals 13 residues. V trimming: 3 bases; J trimming: 8 bases; junction bases outside the gene matches: 6. Study outcomes and limitations: Early after transplant, HvG declines were associated with peak levels of circulating GvH clones.

The receptor was isolated from a human donor who was the organ donor for an intestinal transplant. V usage is TRBV28 and J usage is TRBJ1-1, with 7 bases aligning to TRBD1. The sequenced sample was unstimulated CD4+ T cells sorted from spleen or lymph node cells, obtained before transplant. The CDR3: CASSFSDRSEAFF. The CDR3 coding sequence is TGTGCCAGCAGTTTTTCGGACAGGAGCGAAGCTTTCTTT.